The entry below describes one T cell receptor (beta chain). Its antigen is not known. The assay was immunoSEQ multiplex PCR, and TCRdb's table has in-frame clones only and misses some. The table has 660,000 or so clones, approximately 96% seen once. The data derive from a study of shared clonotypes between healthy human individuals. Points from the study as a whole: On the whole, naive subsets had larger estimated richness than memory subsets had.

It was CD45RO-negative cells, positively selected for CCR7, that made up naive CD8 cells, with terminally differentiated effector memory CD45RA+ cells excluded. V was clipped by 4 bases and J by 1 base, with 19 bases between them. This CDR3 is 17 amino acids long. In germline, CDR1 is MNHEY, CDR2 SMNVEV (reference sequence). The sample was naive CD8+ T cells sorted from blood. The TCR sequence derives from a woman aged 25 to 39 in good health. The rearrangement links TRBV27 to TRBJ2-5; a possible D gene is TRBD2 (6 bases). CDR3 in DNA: TGTGCCAGCAGTTCCGGACCGGGACTCCTAACCCAAGAGACCCAGTACTTC. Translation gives CASSSGPGLLTQETQYF.